This is a list of T cell receptor beta chains from one sample in a study of blood T cell repertoires in COVID-19. Here immunoSEQ multiplex PCR was the method, and the copy in TCRdb shows in-frame clones only, minus some. Of more than 150,000 clones in the sample, 80% are singletons; the top ten hold 13% to 15%. Specimen: PBMCs or T cells enriched from blood (not recorded which). The receptors here all came from a man aged 55-75 years who had been exposed to COVID-19. Each CDR3 is given with its conserved first and last residue. A D gene is named only where the DNA matches it firmly. The size entry is marked missing in some rows and otherwise reads once, few, many or a size class.

J gene	D gene	V gene	clone size	CDR3 protein	CDR3 DNA
TRBJ1-3	-	TRBV5-8	-	CASSLRGSGNTIYF	TGTGCCAGCAGCTTAAGGGGAAGTGGAAACACCATATATTTT
TRBJ1-2	-	TRBV3-1/TRBV3-2	-	CATSWEKGYTF	TGTGCCACCTCGTGGGAGAAAGGCTACACCTTC
TRBJ2-2	TRBD1	TRBV5-4	-	CASRAGTGGRTGELFF	TGTGCCAGCAGAGCCGGGACAGGGGGCCGGACCGGGGAGCTGTTTTTT
TRBJ1-5	-	TRBV27	-	CASSSPRQPQHF	TGTGCCAGCAGTTCCCCGAGGCAGCCCCAGCATTTT
TRBJ1-2	TRBD1	TRBV27	few	CASSPTGGVYGYTF	TGTGCCAGCAGCCCCACAGGGGGGGTCTATGGCTACACCTTC
TRBJ1-2	TRBD1	TRBV18	-	CASSPGTGYGYTF	TGTGCCAGCTCACCCGGGACAGGCTATGGCTACACCTTC
TRBJ1-4	-	TRBV5-4	few	CASSDRGGQGEKLFF	TGTGCCAGCAGCGATCGGGGGGGGCAAGGTGAAAAACTGTTTTTT
TRBJ1-5	-	TRBV30	-	CAWSPLRGASNQPQHF	TGTGCCTGGAGCCCCCTTAGGGGTGCGAGCAATCAGCCCCAGCATTTT
TRBJ2-1	TRBD2	TRBV3-1/TRBV3-2	once	CASSQDRPAQREAHNEQFF	TGTGCCAGCAGCCAAGATAGGCCCGCCCAGCGGGAGGCCCACAATGAGCAGTTCTTC
TRBJ2-1	TRBD2	TRBV5-1	-	CASSSGTSGRLRNEQFF	TGCGCCAGCAGCTCCGGGACTAGCGGGAGGTTACGCAATGAGCAGTTCTTC
TRBJ2-3	-	TRBV14	-	CASHKGRDTQYF	TGTGCCAGCCATAAAGGCAGGGATACGCAGTATTTT
TRBJ1-2	TRBD1	TRBV6-5	-	CASSKTAQGGHTF	TGTGCCAGCAGTAAAACTGCACAGGGGGGACACACCTTC
TRBJ1-1	-	TRBV5-1	-	CASSLTGNTEAFF	TGCGCCAGCAGCTTGACGGGGAACACTGAAGCTTTCTTT
TRBJ2-7	TRBD2	TRBV5-1	many	CASSFFGTSGTSSYEQYF	TGCGCCAGCAGCTTCTTCGGGACTAGCGGGACATCCTCCTACGAGCAGTACTTC
TRBJ2-1	TRBD2	TRBV15	many	CATSRDGAGVGYNEQFF	TGTGCCACCAGCAGAGACGGAGCGGGAGTGGGCTACAATGAGCAGTTCTTC
TRBJ1-5	-	TRBV19	-	CASSFSGGRNQPQHF	TGTGCCAGTAGTTTTTCGGGGGGCCGTAATCAGCCCCAGCATTTT